This is a list of T cell receptor beta chains from one sample in a study of cytomegalovirus exposure and HLA in healthy donors. TCRdb's copy holds only in-frame clones and misses some; the assay was immunoSEQ multiplex PCR. The data show roughly 290,000 clones, about 87% seen once. Material: PBMCs. Receptor source: a young woman in good health and CMV-seronegative. The CDR3 runs from the conserved cysteine through the conserved F or W. The D gene is left open where the match is weak. Clone size is not always given. Where it is, it says once, few, many or a class for expanded clones.

D gene: NA
clone size: NA
V gene: TRBV21-1
J gene: TRBJ2-7
CDR3 protein: CASSISRGAHWQLEQYF
CDR3 DNA: TGTGCCAGCAGCATTTCTAGGGGCGCTCATTGGCAACTCGAGCAGTACTTC

D gene: TRBD1
clone size: NA
V gene: TRBV4-1
J gene: TRBJ1-1
CDR3 protein: CASSHQLRDRGRTEAFF
CDR3 DNA: TGCGCCAGCAGCCATCAACTCCGGGACAGGGGTCGAACTGAAGCTTTCTTT

D gene: TRBD1
clone size: NA
V gene: TRBV2
J gene: TRBJ1-2
CDR3 protein: CASGDRGPYGYTF
CDR3 DNA: TGTGCCAGCGGGGACAGGGGGCCCTATGGCTACACCTTC

D gene: NA
clone size: NA
V gene: TRBV6-5
J gene: TRBJ2-3
CDR3 protein: CASSFYPTGGTDTQYF
CDR3 DNA: TGTGCCAGCAGTTTCTATCCTACGGGGGGCACAGATACGCAGTATTTT

D gene: TRBD2
clone size: NA
V gene: TRBV2
J gene: TRBJ2-7
CDR3 protein: CASSPHRSGGFSYEQYF
CDR3 DNA: TGTGCCAGCAGTCCACACCGTAGCGGGGGATTCTCCTACGAGCAGTACTTC

D gene: TRBD2
clone size: NA
V gene: TRBV5-1
J gene: TRBJ2-5
CDR3 protein: CASSPGIAGGGETQYF
CDR3 DNA: TGCGCCAGCAGTCCCGGGATAGCGGGGGGGGGAGAGACCCAGTACTTC

D gene: NA
clone size: NA
V gene: TRBV29-1
J gene: TRBJ1-2
CDR3 protein: CSVQGINYGYTF
CDR3 DNA: TGCAGCGTCCAGGGAATTAACTATGGCTACACCTTC

D gene: TRBD2
clone size: NA
V gene: TRBV7-6
J gene: TRBJ2-7
CDR3 protein: CASSYGTSGGHSYEQYF
CDR3 DNA: TGTGCCAGCAGCTATGGGACTAGCGGGGGGCACTCCTACGAGCAGTACTTC

D gene: NA
clone size: NA
V gene: TRBV1
J gene: TRBJ2-7
CDR3 protein: CTSSQRTSMVGDRGIYEQYF
CDR3 DNA: TGCACCAGCAGCCAACGAACCTCGATGGTGGGGGACAGGGGGATCTACGAGCAGTACTTC

D gene: TRBD1
clone size: NA
V gene: TRBV27
J gene: TRBJ2-7
CDR3 protein: CASSRQGTLHEQYF
CDR3 DNA: TGTGCCAGCAGCCGACAGGGTACCCTCCACGAGCAGTACTTC

D gene: TRBD1
clone size: NA
V gene: TRBV6-4
J gene: TRBJ2-7
CDR3 protein: CASSDAGTGHYEQYF
CDR3 DNA: TGTGCCAGCAGTGACGCCGGGACAGGGCACTACGAGCAGTACTTC

D gene: NA
clone size: NA
V gene: TRBV11-2
J gene: TRBJ2-7
CDR3 protein: CASSPADRAYEQYF
CDR3 DNA: TGTGCCAGCAGCCCCGCGGACAGAGCCTACGAGCAGTACTTC

D gene: TRBD1
clone size: NA
V gene: TRBV9
J gene: TRBJ1-3
CDR3 protein: CASSATGGAGITIYF
CDR3 DNA: TGTGCCAGCAGCGCCACAGGGGGCGCGGGGATCACCATATATTTT

D gene: NA
clone size: once
V gene: TRBV6-5
J gene: TRBJ2-7
CDR3 protein: CASSYSMLGGSYEQYF
CDR3 DNA: TGTGCCAGCAGTTACTCGATGCTGGGGGGCTCCTACGAGCAGTACTTC

D gene: NA
clone size: NA
V gene: TRBV19
J gene: TRBJ1-3
CDR3 protein: CASSIGQAYSGNTIYF
CDR3 DNA: TGTGCCAGTAGTATTGGGCAGGCCTACTCTGGAAACACCATATATTTT

D gene: NA
clone size: few
V gene: TRBV20-1
J gene: TRBJ1-4
CDR3 protein: CSARPAEKLFF
CDR3 DNA: TGCAGTGCTAGACCAGCGGAAAAACTGTTTTTT

D gene: NA
clone size: NA
V gene: TRBV9
J gene: TRBJ1-2
CDR3 protein: CASSVVEYGDRYGYTF
CDR3 DNA: TGTGCCAGCAGCGTAGTCGAATATGGAGACCGCTATGGCTACACCTTC

D gene: TRBD1
clone size: NA
V gene: TRBV2
J gene: TRBJ1-2
CDR3 protein: CASSGGQAADGYTF
CDR3 DNA: TGTGCCAGCAGTGGGGGACAGGCCGCGGATGGCTACACCTTC